Listed below are T cell receptor beta chains from one sample, sequenced in a study of CD8+CD57+ T cells in acquired aplastic anemia. TCRdb re-called the reads with MiXCR, one entry per CDR3 protein. This table has some 140,000 distinct CDR3 sequences, approximately 52% appearing once. The sample comprised sorted CD4+, CD8+, or CD8+CD57+ T cells (not recorded which) from PBMCs. The receptors here all came from a human donor with aplastic anemia. CDR3s include the opening cysteine and the closing phenylalanine or tryptophan. D genes are given only for firm matches. Only part of the rows carry a size: once, few, many, or a class if the clone is expanded.

D	V	J	size	DNA	CDR3
TRBD1	TRBV7-6	TRBJ2-5	.	TGTGCCAGCAGTTCCCCTGGGGGACAGGGGATAGAGGGGGAGACCCAGTACTTC	CASSSPGGQGIEGETQYF
TRBD1	TRBV25-1	TRBJ1-2	.	TGTGCCAGCAGTGAACAGGACAGGGTGGGGGGCTACACCTTC	CASSEQDRVGGYTF
.	TRBV10-3	TRBJ2-7	.	TGTGCCATCAGTGAGTCGACGGTCTACGAGCAGTACTTC	CAISESTVYEQYF
.	TRBV19	TRBJ2-5	.	TGTGCCAGTAGTATAGTGGGGGGTCAGCCCCAGTACTTC	CASSIVGGQPQYF
.	TRBV11-2	TRBJ2-3	.	TGTGCCAGTAGCGTCGGGTGGGATGCAGCCGATACGCAGTATTTT	CASSVGWDAADTQYF
TRBD1	TRBV19	TRBJ1-2	once	TGTGCCAGTTCAGAGGGGGCAAAGAACTATGGCTACACCTTC	CASSEGAKNYGYTF
.	TRBV29-1	TRBJ1-2	many	TGCAGCGTTGAAGATCTAAAAGAAAACTATGGCTACACCTTC	CSVEDLKENYGYTF
.	TRBV29-1	TRBJ2-2	few	TGCAGCGCCATAGGGGGTGGGACCTCGAACACCGGGGAGCTGTTTTTT	CSAIGGGTSNTGELFF
.	TRBV25-1	TRBJ2-1	few	TGTGCCAGCAGTTCTCAGCCGGGGAATGAGCAGTTCTTC	CASSSQPGNEQFF
TRBD1	TRBV10-3	TRBJ2-7	.	TGTGCCATCAGTTCGGGACAGGGAGCCTACGAGCAGTACTTC	CAISSGQGAYEQYF
.	TRBV12-3/TRBV12-4	TRBJ2-2	.	TGTGCCAGCAGACCCTATAACACCGGGGAGCTGTTTTTT	CASRPYNTGELFF
TRBD1	TRBV29-1	TRBJ1-2	many	TGCAGCGTTGAAGACGATCAGGGGGCGCGCTATGGCTACACCTTC	CSVEDDQGARYGYTF
.	TRBV7-9	TRBJ1-2	many	TGTGCCAGCAGCTTAGGACCCTCTTATGGCTACACCTTC	CASSLGPSYGYTF
.	TRBV27	TRBJ2-5	few	TGTGCCAGCTGGGGGGCGGCAGGCCAAGAGACCCAGTACTTC	CASWGAAGQETQYF
.	TRBV29-1	TRBJ2-7	.	TGCAGCGTCCCAGGGGCCTACGAGCAGTGCTTC	CSVPGAYEQCF
.	TRBV7-8	TRBJ2-1	many	TGTGCCAGCAGGGTCGATGAGCAGTTCTTC	CASRVDEQFF
TRBD1	TRBV29-1	TRBJ1-2	.	TGCAGCGATTCAGGACAGGAAGGCTATGGCTACACCTTC	CSDSGQEGYGYTF
.	TRBV7-8	TRBJ2-7	.	TGTGCCAGCAGCTTAGCCCCCCCGGGGCTCGAGCAGTACTTC	CASSLAPPGLEQYF
.	TRBV6-1	TRBJ2-1	many	TGTGCCAGCAGAGAACAGGTGGGCGCCTACAATGAGCAGTTCTTC	CASREQVGAYNEQFF
TRBD1	TRBV2	TRBJ2-7	.	TGTGCCAGCAGCGGGGGGACAGGGAGCTCCTACGAGCAGTACTTC	CASSGGTGSSYEQYF
TRBD2	TRBV4-3	TRBJ2-7	.	TGCGCCAGCAGCCCAACTAGCGGGGGGGCGGGGGAGCAGTACTTC	CASSPTSGGAGEQYF
.	TRBV13	TRBJ2-5	many	TGTGCCAGCAGCTTAGCAAGGGCTAGTCAAGAGACCCAGTACTTC	CASSLARASQETQYF
.	TRBV6-5	TRBJ1-1	many	TGTGCCAGCAGTTACCGACAGAGCCTGAACACTGAAGCTTTCTTT	CASSYRQSLNTEAFF
.	TRBV19	TRBJ1-1	.	TGTGCCAGTAGTCATGAGCCCCAGGGACACACTGAAGCTTTCTTT	CASSHEPQGHTEAFF
.	TRBV25-1	TRBJ2-1	.	TGTGCCAGCAGTGAGACGGACTCCTACAATGAGCAGTTCTTC	CASSETDSYNEQFF
TRBD1	TRBV11-1	TRBJ2-1	.	TGTGCCAGCAGCTTAGCTACAGGGGAACTTGAGCAGTTCTTC	CASSLATGELEQFF
.	TRBV6-4	TRBJ1-2	once	TGTGCCAGCGGCCTAGCGGGGGACGGCTACACCTTC	CASGLAGDGYTF